This is a list of T cell receptor beta chains from one sample in a study of cytomegalovirus exposure and HLA in healthy donors. Sequenced by immunoSEQ multiplex PCR; TCRdb stores in-frame clones only, minus some. Among about 130,000 clones listed, around 72% were seen once. The specimen was PBMCs. Receptors originate from a human donor in good health. The CDR3 runs from the conserved cysteine through the conserved F or W. The order of the fields is V gene, clone size, J gene, D gene, CDR3 protein, CDR3 DNA. The D gene is left open where the match is weak. Where a row states a size, it is once, few, many or the class of an expanded clone; other rows omit it.

V: TRBV7-9
size: NA
J: TRBJ2-5
D: TRBD2
CDR3: CASSSGTSGWGETQYF
DNA: TGTGCCAGCAGCTCGGGGACTAGCGGGTGGGGGGAGACCCAGTACTTC

V: TRBV19
size: NA
J: TRBJ2-5
D: NA
CDR3: CASRARGWGQETQYF
DNA: TGTGCCAGTAGAGCCCGGGGGTGGGGCCAAGAGACCCAGTACTTC

V: TRBV4-3
size: NA
J: TRBJ1-2
D: TRBD1
CDR3: CASSQDRDSLGGYTF
DNA: TGCGCCAGCAGCCAAGATAGGGACAGCCTTGGGGGCTACACCTTC

V: TRBV7-3
size: NA
J: TRBJ2-2
D: TRBD1
CDR3: CASSLTRGYTGELFF
DNA: TGTGCCAGCAGCTTAACCAGGGGGTACACCGGGGAGCTGTTTTTT

V: TRBV6-5
size: few
J: TRBJ2-7
D: NA
CDR3: CASSRAQTVYEQYF
DNA: TGTGCCAGCAGTCGAGCCCAGACAGTCTACGAGCAGTACTTC

V: TRBV5-4
size: few
J: TRBJ2-2
D: NA
CDR3: CASSLVQGTGELFF
DNA: TGTGCCAGCAGCTTGGTGCAGGGTACCGGGGAGCTGTTTTTT

V: TRBV30
size: NA
J: TRBJ1-1
D: NA
CDR3: CAWRPWTGNTEAFF
DNA: TGTGCCTGGAGGCCGTGGACTGGGAACACTGAAGCTTTCTTT

V: TRBV13
size: NA
J: TRBJ2-5
D: NA
CDR3: CASSSPGAQETQYF
DNA: TGTGCCAGCAGCTCTCCGGGAGCACAAGAGACCCAGTACTTC

V: TRBV9
size: NA
J: TRBJ1-2
D: NA
CDR3: CASSATGIANYGYTF
DNA: TGTGCCAGCAGCGCCACGGGTATAGCTAACTATGGCTACACCTTC

V: TRBV28
size: NA
J: TRBJ2-1
D: TRBD1
CDR3: CASSLPGQFGQFF
DNA: TGTGCCAGCAGTCTCCCGGGACAGTTTGGGCAGTTCTTC

V: TRBV23-1
size: NA
J: TRBJ2-4
D: NA
CDR3: CASSPGVAAGLAKNIQYF
DNA: TGCGCCAGCAGTCCAGGAGTAGCGGCAGGGCTGGCCAAAAACATTCAGTACTTC

V: TRBV13
size: NA
J: TRBJ2-7
D: TRBD2
CDR3: CASSPGTGRALSHEQYF
DNA: TGTGCCAGCAGCCCCGGCACCGGGAGGGCCCTCTCCCACGAGCAGTACTTC

V: TRBV6-1
size: few
J: TRBJ1-1
D: TRBD1
CDR3: CASSAPGTGLFSEAFF
DNA: TGTGCCAGCAGTGCACCCGGGACAGGGCTTTTCTCTGAAGCTTTCTTT

V: TRBV11-1
size: few
J: TRBJ2-7
D: NA
CDR3: CASSLEVTTSYEQYF
DNA: TGTGCCAGCAGCTTAGAGGTGACTACGAGTTACGAGCAGTACTTC

V: TRBV5-1
size: NA
J: TRBJ2-1
D: TRBD2
CDR3: CASSTGQREGGNEQFF
DNA: TGCGCCAGCAGCACCGGCCAGCGGGAGGGCGGGAATGAGCAGTTCTTC

V: TRBV28
size: NA
J: TRBJ2-5
D: NA
CDR3: CASSNLVSGTLRETQYF
DNA: TGTGCCAGCAGTAACCTCGTCTCGGGGACTCTAAGGGAGACCCAGTACTTC

V: TRBV6-5
size: NA
J: TRBJ1-1
D: NA
CDR3: CASSLGAGYTEAFF
DNA: TGTGCCAGCAGCCTTGGTGCGGGATACACTGAAGCTTTCTTT

V: TRBV5-1
size: NA
J: TRBJ2-1
D: NA
CDR3: CASSIAGNEQFF
DNA: TGCGCCAGCAGCATAGCCGGAAATGAGCAGTTCTTC

V: TRBV25-1
size: NA
J: TRBJ2-5
D: TRBD1
CDR3: CASSHIGLTGGEKTQYF
DNA: TGTGCCAGCAGTCATATCGGACTGACAGGGGGCGAGAAGACCCAGTACTTC

V: TRBV10-3
size: NA
J: TRBJ2-1
D: TRBD2
CDR3: CAISDPTTSGRGSNEQFF
DNA: TGTGCCATCAGTGACCCGACGACTAGCGGGAGGGGGAGCAATGAGCAGTTCTTC

V: TRBV27
size: NA
J: TRBJ1-1
D: NA
CDR3: CASSFTANTEAFF
DNA: TGTGCCAGCAGTTTCACAGCGAACACTGAAGCTTTCTTT

V: TRBV27
size: many
J: TRBJ1-1
D: NA
CDR3: CASSGTPMNTEAFF
DNA: TGTGCCAGCAGTGGGACACCGATGAACACTGAAGCTTTCTTT

V: TRBV6-6
size: few
J: TRBJ1-5
D: TRBD1
CDR3: CASSWTGGNQPQHF
DNA: TGTGCCAGCAGTTGGACAGGGGGCAATCAGCCCCAGCATTTT

V: TRBV6-6
size: NA
J: TRBJ2-7
D: NA
CDR3: CASSYEVGAVYEQYF
DNA: TGTGCCAGCAGTTACGAGGTAGGGGCCGTCTACGAGCAGTACTTC

V: TRBV2
size: few
J: TRBJ1-2
D: NA
CDR3: CASSERQGIYGYTF
DNA: TGTGCCAGCAGTGAAAGGCAGGGTATCTATGGCTACACCTTC

V: TRBV28
size: NA
J: TRBJ1-3
D: TRBD1
CDR3: CASSFSTGGGIGNTIYF
DNA: TGTGCCAGCAGTTTCTCAACAGGGGGCGGGATTGGAAACACCATATATTTT

V: TRBV21-1
size: once
J: TRBJ1-5
D: NA
CDR3: CASRRQGRANQPQHF
DNA: TGTGCCAGCAGAAGGCAGGGCAGGGCGAATCAGCCCCAGCATTTT

V: TRBV5-6
size: few
J: TRBJ1-1
D: NA
CDR3: CASSPWGQQNTEAFF
DNA: TGTGCCAGCAGCCCGTGGGGGCAGCAGAACACTGAAGCTTTCTTT

V: TRBV21-1
size: NA
J: TRBJ2-2
D: NA
CDR3: CATLVGHPEKNTGELFF
DNA: TGTGCCACGTTGGTCGGACACCCCGAGAAAAACACCGGGGAGCTGTTTTTT

V: TRBV29-1
size: once
J: TRBJ2-7
D: TRBD2
CDR3: CSVDSGGGVYEQYF
DNA: TGCAGCGTTGACTCCGGGGGGGGTGTCTACGAGCAGTACTTC

V: TRBV9
size: NA
J: TRBJ2-5
D: TRBD2
CDR3: CASSVGTSGGAAETQYF
DNA: TGTGCCAGCAGCGTAGGGACTAGCGGGGGGGCCGCAGAGACCCAGTACTTC

V: TRBV6-1
size: NA
J: TRBJ1-3
D: TRBD1
CDR3: CASRQGVVGNTIYF
DNA: TGTGCCAGCAGACAGGGGGTGGTTGGAAACACCATATATTTT

V: TRBV14
size: NA
J: TRBJ1-2
D: NA
CDR3: CASSQDMGHYGYTF
DNA: TGTGCCAGCAGCCAAGATATGGGGCACTATGGCTACACCTTC